The rows below give T cell receptor beta chains drawn from one sample of a study of vaccination effects on CD4 cells after COVID-19. For these receptors, no antigen is known. The assay was immunoSEQ multiplex PCR, and TCRdb's table has in-frame clones only and misses some. The sample shows 13,000 to 15,000 clones, over 65% of them seen only once. The specimen comprised CD4+ T cells from PBMCs cultured with HCoV-NL63 spike peptides, sampled after COVID-19 vaccination. Source of these receptors: a human donor who had a prior SARS-CoV-2 infection. The CDR3 runs from the conserved cysteine through the conserved F or W. D genes are given only for firm matches. Some rows mark clone size as missing; the rest say once, few, many or name a class of expanded clone.

v_gene	d_gene	abundance	j_gene	CDR3nt	CDR3aa
TRBV3-1/TRBV3-2	-	-	TRBJ1-1	TGTGCCAGCAGCCTCCCAAACACTGAAGCTTTCTTT	CASSLPNTEAFF
TRBV7-2	-	-	TRBJ1-3	TGTGCCAGCAGCGCCACCTTTGGACAGCCTGGAAACACCATATATTTT	CASSATFGQPGNTIYF
TRBV3-1/TRBV3-2	-	-	TRBJ2-2	TGTGCCAGCAGCCTTTCCTTGGTCGGGGAGCTGTTTTTT	CASSLSLVGELFF
TRBV6-5	-	-	TRBJ1-3	TGTGCCAGCAGAACAGGGTTTGGAAACACCATATATTTT	CASRTGFGNTIYF
TRBV9	-	-	TRBJ1-2	TGTGCCAGCAGCTCAGGGATGGGAAACTATGGCTACACCTTC	CASSSGMGNYGYTF
TRBV20-1	TRBD1	few	TRBJ2-7	TGCAGTGCCTTCAGGGGGAGCGAGCAGTACTTC	CSAFRGSEQYF
TRBV27	TRBD1	-	TRBJ1-6	TGTGCCAGCAGTTCAACGACAGGGAGCTCCTATAATTCACCCCTCCACTTT	CASSSTTGSSYNSPLHF
TRBV5-4	-	-	TRBJ2-2	TGTGCCAGCAGCTTGGGTAACACCGGGGAGCTGTTTTTT	CASSLGNTGELFF
TRBV18	-	-	TRBJ1-1	TGTGCCAGCTCACCACGGGTGGGTTCTCGTGAAGCTTTCTTT	CASSPRVGSREAFF
TRBV9	TRBD1	-	TRBJ2-2	TGTGCCAGCAGCGCCTCGGACAGGGTTCCCCCGAACGCCGGGGAGCTGTTTTTT	CASSASDRVPPNAGELFF
TRBV6-6	TRBD1	-	TRBJ2-7	TGTGCCAGCGGAACGACAGGGAGCACCAAGCAGTACTTC	CASGTTGSTKQYF
TRBV9	TRBD1	-	TRBJ1-2	TGTGCCAGCAGCGTTACAGGACAGGCGCCTAACTATGGCTACACCTTC	CASSVTGQAPNYGYTF
TRBV4-1	-	-	TRBJ1-2	TGCGCCAGCAGACCGGGGTCGGGGGGTCCTAAAAGAAACTATGGCTACACCTTC	CASRPGSGGPKRNYGYTF
TRBV7-9	-	-	TRBJ2-3	TGTGCCAGCAGCTTATTTCAGGGGGGGGGAGATACGCAGTATTTT	CASSLFQGGGDTQYF
TRBV7-9	-	-	TRBJ2-5	TGTGCCAGCATCCCTGTGGGCGGCGAGACCCAGTACTTC	CASIPVGGETQYF
TRBV4-2	TRBD1	few	TRBJ2-5	TGTGCCAGCAGCCAGGCCCAAGGGACAGGTTCCCCGTACTTC	CASSQAQGTGSPYF
TRBV10-3	-	-	TRBJ1-2	TGTGCCATCAGCGAAGGAGGGAGCGCTAACTATGGCTACACCTTC	CAISEGGSANYGYTF
TRBV18	-	-	TRBJ1-5	TGTGCCAGCTCACCAATGCGAAGTTATCAGCCCCAGCATTTT	CASSPMRSYQPQHF
TRBV12-3/TRBV12-4	TRBD2	-	TRBJ2-7	TGTGCCAGCAGTGCGGGGGTCTACGAGCAGTACTTC	CASSAGVYEQYF
TRBV28	-	-	TRBJ2-4	TGTGCCAGCAGATACAACCCGGTTGCCATTCAGTACTTC	CASRYNPVAIQYF
TRBV9	-	medium-sized	TRBJ2-3	TGTGCCAGCAGCGTCCGGGACCTCCGGGCAGATACGCAGTATTTT	CASSVRDLRADTQYF
TRBV5-6	-	-	TRBJ2-7	TGTGCCAGCAGCTTTACGGGGACTTATTACGAGCAGTACTTC	CASSFTGTYYEQYF
TRBV11-3	-	-	TRBJ2-2	TGTGCCAGCAGCGGAATCGGGGGGCTCACCGGGGAGCTGTTTTTT	CASSGIGGLTGELFF
TRBV30	-	few	TRBJ1-6	TGTGCCTGGAGTGAGGGGACAAAGAATTCACCCCTCCACTTT	CAWSEGTKNSPLHF
TRBV5-1	-	once	TRBJ2-5	TGCGCCAGCAGCTCAACAGGTGTTATAGGAGAGACCCAGTACTTC	CASSSTGVIGETQYF
TRBV18	-	-	TRBJ2-7	TGTGCCAGCTCACCATCAGGGACTGTCTACGAGCAGTACTTC	CASSPSGTVYEQYF
TRBV4-2	-	-	TRBJ1-1	TGTGCCAGCAGCCCCTGGGGAGACAGGTTCACTGAAGCTTTCTTT	CASSPWGDRFTEAFF
TRBV29-1	-	-	TRBJ1-4	TGCAGCGTTGGGGTGGGTTTTGAAAAACTGTTTTTT	CSVGVGFEKLFF
TRBV2	-	few	TRBJ2-1	TGTGCCAGCAGTGACGGGACGGGGTACAATGAGCAGTTCTTC	CASSDGTGYNEQFF
TRBV7-2	-	once	TRBJ2-3	TGTGCCAGCAGCTTAGTTGCGGGATCGGGGGATACGCAGTATTTT	CASSLVAGSGDTQYF
TRBV28	TRBD2	-	TRBJ2-1	TGTGCCAGCAAGCAACGGGGGAGCGGGATTTACTACAATGAGCAGTTCTTC	CASKQRGSGIYYNEQFF
TRBV12-5	TRBD2	-	TRBJ2-1	TGTGCTAGTGGTTTGGCCCCCGGGACAGCGGCCGGGACTAGCGGGAGGGCCGGTCGGAATGAGCAGTTCTTC	CASGLAPGTAAGTSGRAGRNEQFF
TRBV5-1	TRBD2	-	TRBJ2-3	TGCGCCAGCAGGGGACTAGCGGAACCAAGCACAGATACGCAGTATTTT	CASRGLAEPSTDTQYF
TRBV2	TRBD1	few	TRBJ1-3	TGTGCCAGCAGGGGGACAGGGGGTGAAGGAAACACCATATATTTT	CASRGTGGEGNTIYF
TRBV3-1/TRBV3-2	TRBD2	-	TRBJ2-5	TGTGCCAGCAGCCAAGAACTAGCGAAGACCCAGTACTTC	CASSQELAKTQYF
TRBV27	-	once	TRBJ2-3	TGTGCCAGCAGTATAGCAGGCCGGGAATTTACGCAGTATTTT	CASSIAGREFTQYF
TRBV11-3	-	once	TRBJ2-2	TGTGCCAGCAGCGAAAACGCAGAAGGAGGGGAGCTGTTTTTT	CASSENAEGGELFF
TRBV5-6	TRBD1	-	TRBJ1-6	TGTGCCAGCAGCTACACCGGGACAGCCCTACCCCTCCACTTT	CASSYTGTALPLHF
TRBV6-6	TRBD2	once	TRBJ2-5	TGTGCCAGCAGGCTAGCGGGGCAAGAGACCCAGTACTTC	CASRLAGQETQYF
TRBV19	-	-	TRBJ2-7	TGTGCCAGTAGTATAGATACTAGCTGGTACGAGCAGTACTTC	CASSIDTSWYEQYF
TRBV21-1	-	-	TRBJ2-7	TGTGCCAGCAGCAAATGTGATCTTATGTGGCTAGCTTTCTACGAGCAGTACTTC	CASSKCDLMWLAFYEQYF